The sequence of this T cell receptor (beta chain) was determined in a study of shared clonotypes between healthy human individuals. On this clone itself: What it recognizes is unknown.

The CDR3 spans 18 residues. Trimming cost V 1 base and J 1 base, with 17 bases left between them. The V gene's germline CDR1 is SGHNT and CDR2 YENEEA. Genomic DNA (from each subset) was split evenly across several immunoSEQ plates. The team ran DNA from unsorted PBMCs on ten immunoSEQ deep assay plates for sequencing. Sequencing was performed with immunoSEQ multiplex PCR; in TCRdb, only in-frame clones are kept and a portion is missing. Of about 470,000 clones listed, 70% to 80% are singletons. General study findings and limits: Among donors, clonotype sharing was expected to be affected by sequencing depth.

About 100 million PBMCs per unsorted sample were used for genomic DNA. What was sequenced was PBMCs. This TCR was sampled from a woman aged 40 to 49 in good health. Some clones in this sample may be carry-over from other donors' samples. The chain links TRBV11-3 to TRBJ2-4, with a weak D call TRBD1 (5 bases). CDR3 amino acids: CASSLGGGVPNAKNIQYF. CDR3 nucleotides: TGTGCCAGCAGCTTAGGGGGCGGTGTACCTAACGCCAAAAACATTCAGTACTTC.